This T cell receptor (beta chain) was identified during a study of OX40 agonist ivuxolimab in advanced cancers. Study as a whole: All patients had ivuxolimab intravenously every 2 weeks at 0.01 to 10 mg/kg. Patients assigned to dose escalation were diagnosed with hepatocellular carcinoma, melanoma, renal cell or head and neck cancer.

Profiling relied on immunoSEQ multiplex PCR, and the TCRdb table lists in-frame clones only, not all of them. The repertoire holds about 79,000 clones, about nine tenths seen once, with about 4% in the top ten. Germline assignment: CDR1 SGHRS and CDR2 YFSETQ. V gave up 0 bases and J gave up 7 bases; unmatched junction bases: 5. This CDR3 comprises 14 residues. V gene TRBV5-1 combines with J gene TRBJ1-2, with 8 bases aligning to TRBD1. This TCR was sampled from an adult with an advanced solid tumor such as melanoma, head and neck, liver or kidney cancer. The material was CD4+ or CD8+ T cells sorted from blood, obtained in a trial of the OX40 agonist ivuxolimab. The CDR3 DNA sequence: TGCGCCAGCAGCTTGGAGGGACAGGCAGCTGGCTACACCTTC. Protein: CASSLEGQAAGYTF. Full variable domain (missing parts from reference TRBV5-1 and TRBJ1-2): KAGVTQTPRYLIKTRGQQVTLSCSPISGHRSVSWYQQTPGQGLQFLFEYFSETQRNKGNFPGRFSGRQFSNSRSEMNVSTLELGDSALYLCASSLEGQAAGYTFGSGTRLTVV.